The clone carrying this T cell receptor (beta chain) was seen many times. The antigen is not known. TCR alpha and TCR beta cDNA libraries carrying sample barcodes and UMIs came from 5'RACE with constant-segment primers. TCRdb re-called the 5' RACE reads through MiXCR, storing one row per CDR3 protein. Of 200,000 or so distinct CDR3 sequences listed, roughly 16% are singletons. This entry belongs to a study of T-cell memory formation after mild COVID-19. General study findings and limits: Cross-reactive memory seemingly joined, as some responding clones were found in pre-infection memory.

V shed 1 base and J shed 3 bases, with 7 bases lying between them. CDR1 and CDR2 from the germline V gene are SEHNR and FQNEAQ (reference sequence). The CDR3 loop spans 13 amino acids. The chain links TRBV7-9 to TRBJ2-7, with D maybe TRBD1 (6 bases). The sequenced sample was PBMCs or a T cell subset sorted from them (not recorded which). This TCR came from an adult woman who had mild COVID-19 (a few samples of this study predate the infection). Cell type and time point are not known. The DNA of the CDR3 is TGTGCCAGCAGCTTAGTCAGGGGCTACGAGCAGTACTTC. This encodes CASSLVRGYEQYF.